This TCR beta chain is from a study of graft-versus-host responses after intestinal transplantation. Study details: Transplant types were multivisceral, liver-intestinal, or isolated intestinal. All of the recipients had induction that used anti-thymocyte globulin, then tacrolimus and steroids for roughly three years.

The CDR3 spans 13 residues. From germline, CDR1 is SGHNT and CDR2 YYREEE (reference sequence). Study conclusions and caveats: Early post-transplant declines in HvG were associated with peak levels of circulating GvH clones.

Produced via immunoSEQ multiplex PCR; TCRdb's table is partial and in-frame only. The table has roughly 16,000 clones, roughly four fifths seen once; the top ten hold 3.5% to 4%. As concerns this clone: The antigen is undetermined.

Processing released intraepithelial and lamina propria lymphocytes from the graft tissue. V is TRBV5-4 and J is TRBJ2-3, with D possibly matching TRBD1 (5 bases). The DNA end is more similar to TRBJ1-5, so the J call may be wrong. The sequence came from a human patient who received an intestinal transplant, so some T cells may come from the graft donor. This specimen was ileum tissue, taken less than 600 days after intestinal transplantation. The CDR3 region has the DNA TGTGCCAGCAGCTTACGGGGCACAGATACGCAGCATTTT. The encoded protein is CASSLRGTDTQHF.